Below are 30 T cell receptor beta chains sequenced from a single sample in a study of T cell repertoires in cytomegalovirus infection. Each CDR3 protein is one row after TCRdb ran MiXCR on the reads. The sample has about 770,000 distinct CDR3 sequences; 25% to 30% are singletons. Which antigens these TCRs recognize remains unknown. The sample consisted of cultured CD8+ T cells from PBMCs, taken from culture after CMV antigen stimulation. The receptors were sampled from a human donor in good health (CMV status not recorded). Some clones in this sample may be carry-over from other donors' samples.

This clonotype was counted only a few times. The chain combines TRBV29-1 with TRBJ2-1; a possible D gene is TRBD1 (6 bases). CDR1 is SQVTM and CDR2 is ANQGSEA in the germline V gene. The CDR3 sequence is 15 residues long. With 8 bases removed from V and 4 bases from J, the gap between germline ends came to 21 bases. The CDR3 DNA is TGCAGCTTCTCTGCTCAGGGGATCGAGTACAATGAGCAGTTCTTC. Protein product: CSFSAQGIEYNEQFF.

This clonotype was observed once. V and J are TRBV4-1 and TRBJ1-1; D unclear. The length of the CDR3 is 12 residues. Per the germline V gene, CDR1 is MGHRA and CDR2 is YSYEKL. The germline V and J ends were trimmed by 0 bases and 6 bases, with 5 bases remaining between them. The CDR3: CASSQEPAEAFF. DNA of the CDR3: TGCGCCAGCAGCCAAGAACCGGCTGAAGCTTTCTTT.

V usage is TRBV4-3 and J usage is TRBJ1-1, with a weak D call TRBD1 (5 bases). Per germline, CDR1 LGHNA and CDR2 YSLEER. The CDR3 has 18 residues. V lost 0 bases and J lost 3, with 20 bases in between. This chain's CDR3 is CASSQDLYPDKPDTEAFF. The CDR3 DNA reads as TGCGCCAGCAGCCAAGATCTTTATCCGGACAAGCCTGACACTGAAGCTTTCTTT.

The J gene is TRBJ1-1, the V gene TRBV20-1; D is ambiguous. V was cut by 4 bases and J by 11 bases, with 11 bases left in between. This CDR3 comprises 10 residues. Germline V CDR1 and CDR2: DFQATT, SNEGSKA (reference sequence). CDR3 in DNA: TGCAGTGCTAATCCTAAACGTGCTTTCTTT. This translates into CSANPKRAFF.

J is TRBJ1-2 and V is TRBV20-1; no reliable D call. Per the germline V gene, CDR1 is DFQATT and CDR2 is SNEGSKA (reference sequence). This CDR3 is 11 amino acids long. The germline V and J ends were trimmed by 5 bases and 5 bases, with 9 bases remaining between them. The DNA of the CDR3 is TGCAGTGCTGCATCAGAGTATGGCTACACCTTC. The encoded protein is CSAASEYGYTF.

The table lists this clonotype with a few counts. The chain uses TRBV6-6 and TRBJ2-7; D is possibly TRBD1 (6 bases). The CDR3 is 16 residues long. Germline CDR1 is MNHNY and CDR2 is SVGAGI (reference sequence). The germline V and J ends were trimmed by 2 bases and 3 bases, with 17 bases remaining between them. The CDR3 nucleotides are TGTGCCAGCAGTTACAATCCGGGACACCTAGACTACGAGCAGTACTTC. Translation: CASSYNPGHLDYEQYF.

This clonotype has at least ten counts. The chain has TRBV7-2 and TRBJ2-3, with D unresolved. Trimming removed 1 base from V and 11 bases from J, with 7 bases in between. Germline CDR1 reads SGHTA; CDR2 reads FQGNSA. The CDR3 is 11 amino acids. CDR3 nucleotide sequence: TGTGCCAGCAGCTTAGGGTTGGGGCAGTATTTT. It yields the protein CASSLGLGQYF.

This chain uses TRBV4-1 with TRBJ1-2; D ambiguous. This CDR3 region has 14 residues. Trimming shortened V by 0 bases and J by 8 bases, and 13 bases separated the two germline ends. The V gene's germline CDR1 is MGHRA and CDR2 YSYEKL. In DNA form, the CDR3 reads TGCGCCAGCAGCCAAGATAACCTGATGGGGGGCTACACCTTC. Protein product: CASSQDNLMGGYTF.

This clonotype was seen a few times. This sequence joins TRBV19 and TRBJ2-1; D might be TRBD1 or TRBD2, each matching 5 bases. The germline V gene encodes CDR1 LNHDA and CDR2 SQIVND (reference sequence). Trimming removed 3 bases at V and 6 bases at J, with 9 bases between. The CDR3 extends over 13 amino acids. The CDR3 spells CASSMGTVNEQFF. In nucleotides, the CDR3 is TGTGCCAGTAGTATGGGGACCGTCAATGAGCAGTTCTTC.

The chain is built from TRBV19 and TRBJ1-2; unclear D gene. The germline V gene encodes CDR1 LNHDA and CDR2 SQIVND (reference sequence). Trimming pared 3 bases from V and 4 bases from J, leaving 15 bases between. This CDR3 comprises 15 residues. CDR3 region: CASSMSRSTFYGYTF. DNA of the CDR3: TGTGCCAGTAGTATGAGTAGGTCGACATTCTATGGCTACACCTTC.

The genes are TRBV24-1 and TRBJ1-2, with D perhaps TRBD1 (5 bases). There are 14 residues in the CDR3. In germline, CDR1 is KGHDR, CDR2 SFDVKD. V was clipped by 2 bases and J by 3 bases, with 9 bases between them. The CDR3 sequence: CATSDSDSHYGYTF. CDR3 DNA: TGTGCCACCAGTGATTCCGACAGCCACTATGGCTACACCTTC.

The chain joins TRBV4-1 to TRBJ2-7; TRBD1 agrees at 8 bases. This CDR3 is built from 15 residues. The germline CDR1 and CDR2 sequences are MGHRA and YSYEKL. V lost 4 bases, J lost 2 bases, and 7 bases stayed unmatched. The CDR3 DNA reads TGCGCCAGCAGCCGATCGACAGGGGCGGCCTACGAGCAGTACTTC. Residues: CASSRSTGAAYEQYF.

This clonotype was seen a handful of times. This chain connects TRBV7-6 to TRBJ2-7; possibly TRBD2 for D (5 bases). CDR1 and CDR2 (germline): SGHVS, FNYEAQ. The CDR3 is made up of 14 amino acids. Trimming took 3 bases from V and 2 from J, leaving 11 bases between them. As DNA, the CDR3 is TGTGCCAGCAGCTTCCGGGAATTCCCCTACGAGCAGTACTTC. Protein: CASSFREFPYEQYF.

This clonotype was detected a few times. The rearrangement links TRBV15 to TRBJ2-1; D gene uncertain. V dropped 6 bases and J dropped 2 bases, with 14 bases sitting between them. There are 15 residues in the CDR3. The germline gives CDR1 LNHNV, CDR2 YYDKDF (reference sequence). The CDR3 is CATSFERGAYNEQFF. As DNA, the CDR3 is TGTGCCACCAGTTTCGAGCGAGGTGCCTACAATGAGCAGTTCTTC.

V usage is TRBV15 and J usage is TRBJ2-1; D is unclear. The CDR3 loop spans 14 amino acids. In germline, CDR1 is LNHNV, CDR2 YYDKDF (reference sequence). V lost 5 bases and J 3 bases, leaving 11 bases between the germline ends. CDR3 loop: CATSSGRNYNEQFF. CDR3 nucleotides: TGTGCCACCAGCTCGGGTCGGAACTACAATGAGCAGTTCTTC.

The chain combines TRBV7-9 with TRBJ1-1; the match to TRBD1 covers 7 bases. This CDR3 is 16 amino acids long. V trimming: 3 bases; J trimming: 1 base; junction bases outside the gene matches: 8. CDR1 and CDR2 (germline): SEHNR, FQNEAQ (reference sequence). CDR3 DNA: TGTGCCAGCAGCTTCAGACCAGGGGGTCCGAACACTGAAGCTTTCTTT. Its translation is CASSFRPGGPNTEAFF.

This clonotype came up many times. V is TRBV11-2 and J is TRBJ2-3; D is unresolved. The ends were cut back, 7 bases at V and 3 bases at J, with 23 bases in the middle. The CDR3 is 17 residues long. The germline V gene has CDR1 SGHAT and CDR2 FQNNGV. The CDR3: CASTPSPSLMGTDTQYF. The CDR3 nucleotides are TGTGCCAGCACCCCGAGTCCCTCCCTCATGGGGACAGATACGCAGTATTTT.

The gene calls are TRBV6-4 and TRBJ2-2; TRBD2 might be the D (6 bases). Germline V gene sequence: CDR1 MRHNA, CDR2 SNTAGT. V was trimmed by 7 bases and J by 3 bases, leaving 15 bases between them. The CDR3 contains 15 residues. For the CDR3, the DNA is TGTGCCAGCATTAGGAGACTAGGGTACACCGGGGAGCTGTTTTTT. Translating gives CASIRRLGYTGELFF.

This clonotype occurred many times. The chain carries TRBV7-2 and TRBJ2-7; D is perhaps TRBD2 (6 bases). There are 14 residues in the CDR3. V shed 7 bases and J shed 2 bases, with 15 bases lying between them. In germline, CDR1 is SGHTA, CDR2 FQGNSA. The DNA for the CDR3 is TGTGCCAGCAACACCGCCCGGGGGACCTACGAGCAGTACTTC. This codes for CASNTARGTYEQYF.

This rearrangement joins TRBV6-6 to TRBJ2-1; perhaps TRBD1 as D (5 bases). Germline loops: CDR1 MNHNY, CDR2 SVGAGI (reference sequence). V was trimmed by 0 bases and J by 9 bases, leaving 9 bases between them. This CDR3 has 13 amino acids. The CDR3 coding sequence is TGTGCCAGCAGTTACTCGACAGTCGGTGAGCAGTTCTTC. Translated, it gives CASSYSTVGEQFF.

The V call is TRBV19, the J call TRBJ1-2; no clear D gene. The CDR3 totals 9 residues. V lost 8 bases to trimming and J lost 7 bases, with 5 bases between them. Germline assignment: CDR1 LNHDA and CDR2 SQIVND (reference sequence). The CDR3 DNA is TGTGCCAGTGGTCCTGGCTACACCTTC. Translation gives CASGPGYTF.

V is TRBV12-5 and J is TRBJ1-1; D unresolved. CDR1 is LGHNT and CDR2 is FRNRAP in the germline V gene. The CDR3 contains 11 residues. The germline V and J ends were trimmed by 7 bases and 5 bases, with 8 bases remaining between them. This CDR3 is CASASGTEAFF. CDR3 nucleotide sequence: TGTGCTAGTGCCTCTGGAACTGAAGCTTTCTTT.

This clonotype was counted between two and nine times. CDR3 region: CASTPGRGVFYNEQFF. The DNA of the CDR3 is TGTGCCAGCACCCCGGGGCGGGGGGTCTTCTACAATGAGCAGTTCTTC. This chain links TRBV7-6 with TRBJ2-1; TRBD2 agrees at 8 bases. Germline trimming cut 7 bases from V and 3 bases from J; bases unmatched to any gene: 11. The germline V gene has CDR1 SGHVS and CDR2 FNYEAQ. The CDR3 length is 16 residues. Complete variable domain (other parts from reference TRBV7-6 and TRBJ2-1): GAGVSQSPRYKVTKRGQDVALRCDPISGHVSLYWYRQALGQGPEFLTYFNYEAQQDKSGLPNDRFSAERPEGSISTLTIQRTEQRDSAMYRCASTPGRGVFYNEQFFGPGTRLTVL.

This chain joins TRBV7-9 and TRBJ2-1; D possibly corresponds to TRBD2 (5 bases). The CDR3 runs to 16 residues. The ends were cut back, 4 bases at V and 0 bases at J, with 13 bases in the middle. Germline V gene lookup returns CDR1 SEHNR and CDR2 FQNEAQ (reference sequence). The CDR3 sequence is CASSSRSGGSYNEQFF. CDR3 coding DNA: TGTGCCAGCAGCTCTAGAAGCGGAGGCTCCTACAATGAGCAGTTCTTC.

There are many counts of this clonotype. This sequence joins TRBV7-9 and TRBJ2-2; a weak D match, TRBD1 (5 bases). Looked up from germline, CDR1 is SEHNR and CDR2 is FQNEAQ (reference sequence). This CDR3 is 16 amino acids long. Trimming shortened V by 1 base and J by 1 base, and 10 bases separated the two germline ends. The CDR3 coding sequence is TGTGCCAGCAGCTTAGGGGCAGGGCTGAACACCGGGGAGCTGTTTTTT. Its translation is CASSLGAGLNTGELFF. Together with reference TRBV7-9 and TRBJ2-2, the CDR3 gives the full variable domain: DTGVSQNPRHKITKRGQNVTFRCDPISEHNRLYWYRQTLGQGPEFLTYFQNEAQLEKSRLLSDRFSAERPKGSFSTLEIQRTEQGDSAMYLCASSLGAGLNTGELFFGEGSRLTVL.

V and J are TRBV7-1 and TRBJ1-1, with D possibly being TRBD1 (6 bases). TRBV7-1 is annotated as an ORF whose role is uncertain. V lost 5 bases and J 5 bases, leaving 18 bases between the germline ends. The CDR3 consists of 15 residues. CDR3 sequence (DNA): TGTGCCAGCAGCACCCTCGGGGGCCATGGGACTGAAGCTTTCTTT. Residues: CASSTLGGHGTEAFF.

The chain is built from TRBV28 and TRBJ1-1, with 7 bases aligning to TRBD1. The CDR3 has 13 amino acids. Germline CDR1 is MDHEN and CDR2 is SYDVKM. With V trimmed by 5 bases and J by 7 bases, 7 bases remained unmatched. This CDR3 reads CASSPTGTDEAFF. The CDR3 nucleotides read TGTGCCAGCAGTCCCACCGGGACAGATGAAGCTTTCTTT.

This clonotype has a count of ten or more. This chain links TRBV7-6 with TRBJ1-2; the D gene is possibly TRBD1 (5 bases). Trimming took 5 bases from V and 4 from J, leaving 14 bases between them. The CDR3 contains 14 residues. CDR1 SGHVS and CDR2 FNYEAQ come from the germline V gene. CDR3 coding DNA: TGTGCCAGCAGCATTATGGCCGGGGGCTATGGCTACACCTTC. The encoded protein is CASSIMAGGYGYTF. The complete variable domain, with remaining parts taken from reference TRBV7-6 and TRBJ1-2, reads GAGVSQSPRYKVTKRGQDVALRCDPISGHVSLYWYRQALGQGPEFLTYFNYEAQQDKSGLPNDRFSAERPEGSISTLTIQRTEQRDSAMYRCASSIMAGGYGYTFGSGTRLTVV.

V and J are TRBV11-2 and TRBJ1-2; D not certain. The CDR3 is 14 amino acids. Trimming pared 1 base from V and 8 bases from J, leaving 14 bases between. Germline values: CDR1 SGHAT, CDR2 FQNNGV. The CDR3 loop reads CASSLVREPGGYTF. CDR3 coding DNA: TGTGCCAGCAGCTTAGTTAGGGAGCCTGGGGGCTACACCTTC.

This clonotype was counted only a few times. The chain has TRBV6-1 and TRBJ2-3; weak D call: TRBD2 (6 bases). The CDR3 sequence is 15 residues long. Per the germline V gene, CDR1 is MNHNS and CDR2 is SASEGT. The ends were cut back, 6 bases at V and 0 bases at J, with 13 bases in the middle. Here the CDR3 DNA reads TGTGCCAGCAGCCGTGCGGGAACTAGCACAGATACGCAGTATTTT. The encoded protein is CASSRAGTSTDTQYF.